The clone carrying this T cell receptor (beta chain) showed up many times. Its antigen is unknown. These data originate in a study of T cells in Graves' hyperthyroidism and ophthalmopathy. CDR1 and CDR2 (germline): MNHEY, SMNVEV (reference sequence). V lost 8 bases, J lost 4 bases, and 17 bases lay in between. The CDR3 sequence is 14 residues long. There were TCR beta CDR3 regions amplified from RNA transcripts. During a first-round RT-PCR of the TCR CDR3, the HTBI primer set was used. MiXCR, applied by TCRdb to the multiplex PCR reads, yields one record per CDR3 protein. The data hold 500,000 or so distinct CDR3 sequences, with about 15% observed a single time. Overall study results and limits: Also found in blood were most expanded thyroid clonotypes above 0.001.

Not enrolled were patients with uncontrolled infection, other autoimmune disease, pregnancy or lactation. On the basis of clinical symptoms, serum thyroxine and TRAb, thyroid ultrasound and orbital computed tomography, diagnoses were made. This chain uses TRBV27 with TRBJ1-1; a possible D gene is TRBD1 (6 bases). The material sequenced was blood. The sequence was obtained from a woman younger than 45 with Graves' ophthalmopathy. CDR3 residues: CASWALQGRTEAFF. The DNA for the CDR3 is TGTGCCAGCTGGGCCTTGCAGGGGCGCACTGAAGCTTTCTTT.